This T cell receptor (beta chain) was identified during a study of T cells in Graves' hyperthyroidism and ophthalmopathy. Study-level information: Peripheral blood was acquired at first diagnosis, ahead of any therapy whatsoever.

Uncontrolled infection, other autoimmune disease, pregnancy and lactation each barred patients from inclusion. The sample, blood from the first hyperthyroidism diagnosis, precedes any ophthalmopathy symptoms. Fresh peripheral blood, around 10 ml, yielded the PBMCs. The CDR3 regions of TCR beta were amplified from RNA transcripts. Researchers ran a first-round RT-PCR on the TCR CDR3 using the HTBI primer set. TCRdb passed the multiplex PCR reads through MiXCR, listing each CDR3 protein once. Here the sample spans approximately 400,000 distinct CDR3 sequences, 13% being singletons. This clonotype was detected a few times. Germline V CDR1 and CDR2: MNHNS, SASEGT. The CDR3 sequence is 13 residues long. V was shortened by 6 bases and J by 6 bases, with 14 bases between the two germline ends.

The V call is TRBV6-1, the J call TRBJ1-1; tentatively, D is TRBD1 (5 bases). The sequence was collected from a man under 40 with Graves' hyperthyroidism that later progressed to Graves' ophthalmopathy. Sequencing used blood. CDR3 protein: CASRWTTPSEAFF. The CDR3 DNA follows: TGTGCCAGCAGGTGGACAACCCCCTCTGAAGCTTTCTTT.